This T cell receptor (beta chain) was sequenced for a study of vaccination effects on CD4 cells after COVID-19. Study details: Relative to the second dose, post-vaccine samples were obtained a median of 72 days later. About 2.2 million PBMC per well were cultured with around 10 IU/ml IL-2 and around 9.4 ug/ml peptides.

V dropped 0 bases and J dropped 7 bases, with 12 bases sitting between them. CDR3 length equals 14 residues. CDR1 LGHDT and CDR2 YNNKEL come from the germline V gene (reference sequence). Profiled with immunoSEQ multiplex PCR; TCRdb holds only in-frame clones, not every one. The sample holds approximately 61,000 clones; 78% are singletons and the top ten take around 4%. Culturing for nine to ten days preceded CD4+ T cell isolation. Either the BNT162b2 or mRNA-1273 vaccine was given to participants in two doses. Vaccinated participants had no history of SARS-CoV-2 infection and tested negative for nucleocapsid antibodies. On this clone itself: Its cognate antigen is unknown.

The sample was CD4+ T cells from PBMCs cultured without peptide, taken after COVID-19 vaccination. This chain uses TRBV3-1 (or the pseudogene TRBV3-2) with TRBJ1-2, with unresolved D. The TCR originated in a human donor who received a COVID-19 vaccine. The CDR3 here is CASSQDLSSSGYTF. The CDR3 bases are TGTGCCAGCAGCCAAGATCTGAGTAGTAGTGGCTACACCTTC.